A single sample is the source of the 26 T cell receptor beta chains below, sequenced in a study of OX40 agonist ivuxolimab in advanced cancers. Sequencing was performed with immunoSEQ multiplex PCR; in TCRdb, only in-frame clones are kept and a portion is missing. The profile shows some 74,000 clones, under 95% of them singletons. The sequences come from CD4+ or CD8+ T cells sorted from blood, collected in a trial of the OX40 agonist ivuxolimab. The receptors originated from an adult with an advanced solid tumor such as melanoma, head and neck, liver or kidney cancer.

The chain recombines TRBV11-2 with TRBJ2-7; 8 nucleotides match TRBD1. The CDR3 length is 17 residues. Germline trimming cut 2 bases from V and 3 bases from J; bases unmatched to any gene: 12. Germline V gene data show CDR1 as SGHAT and CDR2 as FQNNGV. The CDR3 reads CASSLFRTGSGFYEQYF. The CDR3 bases are TGTGCCAGCAGCTTATTTCGGACAGGGAGTGGGTTCTACGAGCAGTACTTC.

A word on this clone: The sample has other DNA sequences that encode this CDR3 too. This chain uses TRBV5-1 with TRBJ2-5; maybe TRBD2 (7 bases). V lost 0 bases to trimming and J lost 5 bases, with 11 bases between them. This CDR3 is 14 amino acids long. Per the germline V gene, CDR1 is SGHRS and CDR2 is YFSETQ. The DNA of the CDR3 is TGCGCCAGCAGCTTGGTCGGGGGGCAGGAGACCCAGTACTTC. As protein: CASSLVGGQETQYF.

The chain uses TRBV30 and TRBJ2-2, with a possible D match to TRBD1 (6 bases). The length of the CDR3 is 15 residues. Germline V lookup: CDR1 GTSNPN, CDR2 SVGIG (reference sequence). Trimming stripped 0 bases from V and 6 bases from J, with 14 bases between. The CDR3 region is CAWSVPTGGPGELFF. The CDR3 bases are TGTGCCTGGAGTGTACCGACAGGCGGACCCGGGGAGCTGTTTTTT.

This rearrangement joins TRBV5-5 to TRBJ1-3, with D possibly being TRBD1 (6 bases). The CDR3 consists of 14 residues. In germline, CDR1 is SGHKS, CDR2 YYEKEE (reference sequence). The V gene lost 1 base and the J gene lost 4 bases, with 9 bases spanning the gap. CDR3 nucleotides: TGTGCCAGCAGCTTGAGCGGACAGGGAAACACCATATATTTT. Translated: CASSLSGQGNTIYF.

The rearrangement uses TRBV5-4 and TRBJ2-7, with 10 bases matching TRBD1. CDR1 SGHNT and CDR2 YYREEE come from the germline V gene (reference sequence). V dropped 3 bases and J dropped 5; count of bases not matched to a gene: 8. This CDR3 spans 15 amino acids. The CDR3 reads CASSSRDRGGDEQYF. As DNA, the CDR3 is TGTGCCAGCAGCTCCCGGGACAGGGGAGGAGACGAGCAGTACTTC.

The chain combines TRBV5-8 with TRBJ2-3; TRBD2 matches at 9 bases. Germline V lookup: CDR1 SGHTS, CDR2 YDEGEE. V lost 0 bases to trimming and J lost 5 bases; unmatched junction nucleotides: 7. The CDR3 is made up of 16 amino acids. CDR3 sequence reads: CASSLVGSGSGDTQYF. CDR3 sequence (DNA): TGTGCCAGCAGCTTGGTCGGTAGCGGGAGCGGAGATACGCAGTATTTT. The whole variable domain, filled in from reference TRBV5-8 and TRBJ2-3, reads EAGVTQSPTHLIKTRGQQATLRCSPISGHTSVYWYQQALGLGLQFLLWYDEGEERNRGNFPPRFSGRQFPNYSSELNVNALELEDSALYLCASSLVGSGSGDTQYFGPGTRLTVL.

The chain employs TRBV18 and TRBJ2-3, with no clear D. The CDR3 consists of 15 residues. Germline CDR1 KGHSH, CDR2 LQKENI. Trimming pared 3 bases from V and 2 bases from J, leaving 12 bases between. In nucleotides, the CDR3 is TGTGCCAGCTCACCGATATCCGAGTTCACAGATACGCAGTATTTT. Translating it yields CASSPISEFTDTQYF.

The genes are TRBV6-1 and TRBJ1-5; no clear D. The ends were cut back, 3 bases at V and 0 bases at J, with 12 bases in the middle. CDR3 length: 16 amino acids. Germline V gene sequence: CDR1 MNHNS, CDR2 SASEGT. The CDR3 region has the DNA TGTGCCAGCAGTGATAGGCAGGTCCATAGCAATCAGCCCCAGCATTTT. Its protein is CASSDRQVHSNQPQHF.

In its sample, this clone was seen a few times. V and J are TRBV19 and TRBJ2-2, with D unresolved. This CDR3 has 15 residues. Trimming cost V 0 bases and J 6 bases, with 11 bases left between them. Germline V gene lookup returns CDR1 LNHDA and CDR2 SQIVND (reference sequence). CDR3: CASSIEGRRAGELFF. For the CDR3, the DNA is TGTGCCAGTAGTATAGAGGGCAGGCGCGCCGGGGAGCTGTTTTTT.

The chain links TRBV5-4 to TRBJ2-7; 10 nucleotides line up with TRBD2. Looked up from germline, CDR1 is SGHNT and CDR2 is YYREEE (reference sequence). The CDR3 consists of 15 residues. After removal of 5 bases from V and 1 base from J, the junction contained 6 bases not matched to a gene. CDR3: CASRAGLADSYEQYF. The DNA for the CDR3 is TGTGCCAGCAGGGCCGGACTAGCGGATTCCTACGAGCAGTACTTC.

The chain uses TRBV6-5 and TRBJ2-7; no firm D call. The CDR3 has 15 amino acids. The V end lost 6 bases, the J end lost 0 bases, and 15 bases lay between the germline ends. CDR1 and CDR2 from the germline V gene are MNHEY and SVGAGI. The CDR3 DNA reads as TGTGCCAGCAGCCCCCAGAGCCGAAGCTCCTACGAGCAGTACTTC. Translating it yields CASSPQSRSSYEQYF.

In its sample, this clone was seen once. V and J are TRBV18 and TRBJ2-7, with 11 bases identical to TRBD1. This CDR3 spans 15 amino acids. Trimming cost V 3 bases and J 6 bases; bases outside gene matches: 7. Germline loops: CDR1 KGHSH, CDR2 LQKENI. The CDR3 DNA sequence: TGTGCCAGCTCACCTCGTCCCGGGACAGGGGGCGAGCAGTACTTC. Translation gives CASSPRPGTGGEQYF.

The chain carries TRBV18 and TRBJ2-1, with D perhaps TRBD2 (7 bases). The CDR3 is 16 residues long. Germline assignment: CDR1 KGHSH and CDR2 LQKENI. The V end was cut by 2 bases, the J end by 0 bases, with 11 bases between. Here the CDR3 DNA reads TGTGCCAGCTCACCAGCGGGGGCCGGCTCCTACAATGAGCAGTTCTTC. Its translation is CASSPAGAGSYNEQFF.

In its sample, this clone was seen once. The J gene is TRBJ1-5, the V gene TRBV5-1, with TRBD1 as a possible D gene (6 bases). There are 14 residues in the CDR3. CDR1 is SGHRS, CDR2 YFSETQ, per germline. V gave up 1 base and J gave up 7 bases, with 12 bases separating them. In nucleotides, the CDR3 is TGCGCCAGCAGCTTGCCGGGGGCTGGCCAGCCCCAGCATTTT. Protein sequence: CASSLPGAGQPQHF.

This clone has a handful of counts. The chain employs TRBV7-6 and TRBJ2-5; 8 bases map to TRBD1. Germline CDR1 reads SGHVS; CDR2 reads FNYEAQ. This CDR3 region has 15 residues. Germline trimming cut 4 bases from V and 7 bases from J; bases unmatched to any gene: 11. The CDR3 spells CASSSAKDRVGTQYF. CDR3 bases: TGTGCCAGCAGCTCCGCCAAGGACAGGGTCGGGACCCAGTACTTC.

This clone was detected once. V gene TRBV5-1 combines with J gene TRBJ2-6; D is ambiguous. Germline V CDR1 and CDR2: SGHRS, YFSETQ. V lost 0 bases and J lost 0, with 7 bases in between. CDR3 length: 16 amino acids. CDR3 coding DNA: TGCGCCAGCAGCTTGGCCGGTGACTCTGGGGCCAACGTCCTGACTTTC. Translated: CASSLAGDSGANVLTF.

V and J are TRBV18 and TRBJ1-1; 12 positions match TRBD1. Germline V gives CDR1 KGHSH, CDR2 LQKENI. V shed 6 bases and J 2 bases; nucleotides not matched to a gene: 4. The CDR3 consists of 15 residues. CDR3 residues: CASSQGTGGNTEAFF. The CDR3 nucleotides are TGTGCCAGCTCGCAGGGGACAGGGGGCAACACTGAAGCTTTCTTT.

The rearrangement joins TRBV6-5 to TRBJ1-1; D might be TRBD1 (5 bases). The V gene lost 2 bases and the J gene lost 0 bases, with 7 bases spanning the gap. The CDR3 is 14 amino acids. The germline gives CDR1 MNHEY, CDR2 SVGAGI. This chain's CDR3 is CASSYGGLNTEAFF. The CDR3 DNA follows: TGTGCCAGCAGTTACGGGGGGTTGAACACTGAAGCTTTCTTT.

V is TRBV13 and J is TRBJ1-4, with 10 bases lining up with TRBD1. The CDR3 is 15 amino acids. The V gene end was trimmed by 5 bases and the J gene end by 8 bases; junction bases not matched to a gene: 8. Germline CDR1 PRHDT, CDR2 FYEKMQ (reference sequence). CDR3: CASSHRDRGEEKLFF. CDR3 nucleotides: TGTGCCAGCAGCCACCGGGACAGGGGAGAAGAAAAACTGTTTTTT.

This clone was counted once. The J gene is TRBJ2-5, the V gene TRBV10-3; D gene uncertain. The CDR3 is 15 residues long. Germline V gene sequence: CDR1 ENHRY, CDR2 SYGVKD. Trimming removed 0 bases at V and 3 bases at J, with 11 bases between. The CDR3 region is CAISESGPKKETQYF. DNA of the CDR3: TGTGCCATCAGTGAGTCTGGACCAAAGAAAGAGACCCAGTACTTC.

The rearrangement uses TRBV2 and TRBJ2-3; the match to TRBD2 covers 14 bases. The junction had 8 bases not matched to a gene; V was cut back by 6 bases and J by 0 bases. CDR3 length equals 18 residues. Germline V lookup: CDR1 SNHLY, CDR2 FYNNEI. This CDR3 is CASRDGTSGGRSTDTQYF. CDR3 nucleotides: TGTGCCAGCAGAGACGGGACTAGCGGGGGCCGAAGCACAGATACGCAGTATTTT.

The chain employs TRBV5-1 and TRBJ2-5; D is uncertain. Germline V gene data show CDR1 as SGHRS and CDR2 as YFSETQ. The CDR3 length is 16 residues. Between the trimmed V and J ends, which lost 0 bases and 2 bases, there was a span of 14 bases. The CDR3 loop reads CASSLEVSIPQETQYF. The DNA for the CDR3 is TGCGCCAGCAGCTTGGAGGTTAGCATCCCTCAAGAGACCCAGTACTTC.

The chain joins TRBV7-8 to TRBJ2-1; TRBD2 agrees at 11 bases. The CDR3 runs 16 residues. Germline V gene sequence: CDR1 SGHVS, CDR2 FQNEAQ. Trimming took 1 base from V and 5 from J; bases not matched to a gene: 4. The CDR3 is CASSLEIAGGNNEQFF. CDR3 coding DNA: TGTGCCAGCAGCTTAGAGATAGCGGGGGGGAACAATGAGCAGTTCTTC.

This clone was recorded only once. The rearrangement links TRBV7-6 to TRBJ2-5; TRBD1 or TRBD2 may be the D gene (5 bases each). The V end was cut by 1 base, the J end by 3 bases, with 15 bases between. CDR1 and CDR2 from the germline V gene are SGHVS and FNYEAQ. This CDR3 is 16 amino acids long. The CDR3 sequence is CASSLVWARGEETQYF. DNA of the CDR3: TGTGCCAGCAGCTTAGTTTGGGCTAGGGGAGAAGAGACCCAGTACTTC.

V usage is TRBV11-3 and J usage is TRBJ1-1; D remains unclear. CDR3 length: 15 amino acids. Germline CDR1 SGHNT, CDR2 YENEEA. Trimming took off 0 bases at V and 6 bases at J, with 14 bases between the two ends. The CDR3 is CASSLEGSTPAEAFF. The CDR3 DNA follows: TGTGCCAGCAGCTTAGAGGGTTCAACCCCTGCTGAAGCTTTCTTT.

The chain employs TRBV1 and TRBJ2-3; the table's D call of TRBD2 was not tested on the DNA. TRBV1 is a pseudogene locus. The CDR3 loop spans 18 amino acids. This chain's CDR3 is CTSSQDSASGEITDTQYF. The CDR3 nucleotides are TGCACCAGCAGCCAAGATTCGGCTAGCGGGGAGATCACAGATACGCAGTATTTT.